This paragraph covers one TCR beta chain sequence. This clonotype was counted a single time. Its antigen specificity is not known. Per-base quality was not reported, and no clone a single base away is much larger than it. One read provides weak support. Any patient with an uncontrolled infection, another autoimmune disease, pregnancy or lactation was excluded. Diagnoses were based on clinical symptoms, serum thyroxine and TRAb, thyroid ultrasound and orbital computed tomography. Trizol reagent was used to extract total RNA, and RNA quality was then checked on an Agilent 2100 Bioanalyzer. The CDR3, cysteine through phenylalanine, is 17 amino acids long. Of the read, only the CDR3 DNA is kept; its 51 bases are in frame from base 1. V and J lose 5 bases and 0 bases, and a span of 18 bases separates them. CDR1 and CDR2, looked up from the germline V gene, are SGHDT and YYEEEE. The entry originates in a study of T cells in Graves' hyperthyroidism and ophthalmopathy (dated by TCRdb to between 2017 and 2020). In terms of the full investigation: To identify distinguishing TCR V-J signatures, a discovery cohort of around 100 patients was used, comprising some 45 with Graves' ophthalmopathy and some 57 with stable Graves' hyperthyroidism. An independent validation cohort of about 19 hyperthyroidism patients and over 15 patients who later progressed to ophthalmopathy tested prospective prediction of ophthalmopathy. The 100 discovery patients were randomly divided into training and test sets at a 7:3 ratio. Thyroid tissue and blood T-cell repertoires from about six Graves' hyperthyroidism patients were also compared in the study. After sampling, hyperthyroidism patients received methimazole starting at 30 mg daily, and ophthalmopathy patients received high-dose intravenous methylprednisolone. The paper reports TCR Vbeta CDR3 sequencing of over 130 peripheral blood samples: around 45 ophthalmopathy, under 80 hyperthyroidism and 17 progressor patients.

The full study reports these points: In validation, progression to ophthalmopathy was predicted by the model with roughly 69% sensitivity and just over 72% specificity, a median of about 6 months before onset. Sample size was not statistically predetermined, and investigators were not blinded to group allocation. A 13 V-J signature model separated ophthalmopathy from stable hyperthyroidism, with around 91% sensitivity and roughly 82% specificity in cross-validation and 80%/75% in testing. Most expanded thyroid clonotypes (frequency above 0.001) were also found in blood, which suggests that blood repertoires may mirror thyroid immune responses.

The TCR beta CDR3 regions were amplified from RNA transcripts. For the first round of RT-PCR on the TCR CDR3, the HTBI primer set was used together with the Qiagen OneStep RT-PCR kit. A second multiplex PCR round built the libraries, followed by size selection and purification. The libraries were sequenced on an Illumina HiSeq2000 using paired-end 100 bp reads. Per the original workflow: SOAPnuke was used to process the raw data, with reads discarded if the reads contained adapters or uncalled bases, had a mean Phred below 15, or lacked an exact constant-primer or identifier match. High-quality paired reads were merged with COPE v1.2.5, and unique nucleotide sequences were defined as clonotypes. MiTCR v1.1 was used to align clonotypes to the IMGT TRBV, TRBD and TRBJ reference segments. The analysis included only V-J combinations with a frequency above 0.0001, which together covered 99% to 99.2% of the repertoires. The TCS score was defined as F50 (clonal expansion) divided by E x V (chaos), with BLOSUM62-based TCRdist calculated between CDR3 peptides within each V-J. Welch's t-statistics and random forest reduced 450 to 600 V-J features to 13, which were used in a naive Bayes classifier (R e1071). The similarity between thyroid and blood repertoires was quantified using the Morisita-Horn index. Clones were called with MiXCR by TCRdb after fastp trimmed the public reads at Q25, and only in-frame beta chains were retained. Merged by CDR3 protein, the rows form single entries marked with the most common genes and DNA. The V and J calls were not made by the authors but by TCRdb's processing. The sample table shows roughly 500,000 distinct CDR3 sequences, and around 50% are seen once. The ten largest clones represent around 44% of the sample.

The receptor comes from an adult woman with Graves' disease, either hyperthyroidism or ophthalmopathy (not recorded which). The material sequenced was peripheral blood or thyroid tissue (not recorded which). The chain was built from TRBV5-6 and TRBJ1-5; the D gene is unclear. CDR3 loop: CASSSLDGINSNQPQHF. The nucleotide sequence is given as TGTGCCAGCAGTTCCCTGGACGGTATTAATAGCAATCAGCCCCAGCATTTT.